This is a list of T cell receptor beta chains from one sample in a study of cytomegalovirus exposure and HLA in healthy donors. The table came from immunoSEQ multiplex PCR; TCRdb's copy has only in-frame clones and leaves some out. Of roughly 170,000 clones listed, about 80% are singletons. Source material: PBMCs. These receptors were obtained from a man aged 25 to 40 in good health and CMV-seronegative. Each CDR3 is given with its conserved first and last residue. D genes are given only for firm matches. For some rows the clone size is stated as once, few or many, or as a class when expanded; others skip it.

TRBV7-9	.	.	TRBJ2-7	TGTGCCAGCAGCCCCCATAGTCCTCCTAACGAGCAGTACTTC	CASSPHSPPNEQYF
TRBV13	once	.	TRBJ2-7	TGTGCCAGCAGCTCCTGGCGGGGCACCCGTTACGAGCAGTACTTC	CASSSWRGTRYEQYF
TRBV4-3	.	TRBD2	TRBJ2-2	TGCGCCAGCAGCCAAGCCACCACGGGACTAGCGGGGGGGCGTAACACCGGGGAGCTGTTTTTT	CASSQATTGLAGGRNTGELFF
TRBV4-3	.	.	TRBJ1-1	TGCGCCAGCAGCCAAGACAGGGTAGACACTGAAGCTTTCTTT	CASSQDRVDTEAFF
TRBV28	.	.	TRBJ2-3	TGTGCCAGCAGCCCTCCCGCGGGGGCTGTCACAGATACGCAGTATTTT	CASSPPAGAVTDTQYF
TRBV5-1	.	.	TRBJ1-1	TGCGCCAGCTCCTATGTGGGCAGCAAGAACACTGAAGCTTTCTTT	CASSYVGSKNTEAFF
TRBV28	.	.	TRBJ2-2	TGTGCCAGCACCCCCCCCAGACTAAACACCGGGGAGCTGTTTTTT	CASTPPRLNTGELFF
TRBV2	.	.	TRBJ2-2	TGTGCCAGCAGTGGGGACTCCATGGTGACGAACACCGGGGAGCTGTTTTTT	CASSGDSMVTNTGELFF
TRBV4-1	.	.	TRBJ2-1	TGCGCCAGCAGCCAAGACCCCCCCGTGACATCCTACAATGAGCAGTTCTTC	CASSQDPPVTSYNEQFF
TRBV5-6	.	.	TRBJ2-2	TGTGCCAGCAGCTTGGCCGGGACATACACCGGGGAGCTGTTTTTT	CASSLAGTYTGELFF
TRBV11-2	.	.	TRBJ2-1	TGTGCCAGCACACTCCGGGACTCTTATTACAATGAGCAGTTCTTC	CASTLRDSYYNEQFF
TRBV7-9	.	TRBD2	TRBJ2-2	TGTGCCAGCAGCCACCCCCGGCGGGGGGCGGGCGGGGAGCTGTTTTTT	CASSHPRRGAGGELFF
TRBV6-4	.	.	TRBJ2-1	TGTGCCAGCCGGGACAATTTGCGGAATGAGCAGTTCTTC	CASRDNLRNEQFF
TRBV7-9	.	TRBD1	TRBJ2-7	TGTTCCAGCAGCTTAGCGATGTTTGGGACAGGTCGTGAGCAGTACTTC	CSSSLAMFGTGREQYF
TRBV28	.	TRBD1	TRBJ1-6	TGTGCCAGCAGTCCGCCCGGGACAGGGGCAAATTCACCCCTCCACTTT	CASSPPGTGANSPLHF
TRBV5-1	few	.	TRBJ1-6	TGCGCCAGCAGAGTGAGCCCTCTCCTTAATTCACCCCTCCACTTT	CASRVSPLLNSPLHF
TRBV7-9	.	.	TRBJ1-5	TGTGCCAGCTCGGGACTGCTGAATCAGCCCCAGCATTTT	CASSGLLNQPQHF
TRBV7-6	.	.	TRBJ1-3	TGTGCCAGCAGCGTCGACAGGAACACCATATATTTT	CASSVDRNTIYF
TRBV10-3	.	.	TRBJ2-2	TGTGCCATCAGTCCTTACAGCCACGGGGAATTGGCGACCGGGGAGCTGTTTTTT	CAISPYSHGELATGELFF
TRBV25-1	few	.	TRBJ2-2	TGTGCCAGCAGTGAATATTTCTCCCCCCAGACCGGGGAGCTGTTTTTT	CASSEYFSPQTGELFF
TRBV30	.	.	TRBJ2-5	TGTGCCTGGAGTGGAGGGGGGGGGAGAGAGACCCAGTACTTC	CAWSGGGGRETQYF
TRBV7-6	.	.	TRBJ2-7	TGTGCCAGCAGCTTAGGGCCAGGGGAAGGTTACGAGCAGTACTTC	CASSLGPGEGYEQYF
TRBV27	few	TRBD2	TRBJ2-3	TGTGCCAGCAGTGGGGGAGGGAGGGCGGTAGATACGCAGTATTTT	CASSGGGRAVDTQYF
TRBV5-1	.	.	TRBJ2-7	TGCGCCAGCAGTGGGTGGAGGGAGACCTACGAGCAGTACTTC	CASSGWRETYEQYF
TRBV10-3	few	TRBD1	TRBJ2-7	TGTGCCATCACGGGGACAGGGGACGCCTACGAGCAGTACTTC	CAITGTGDAYEQYF
TRBV7-9	.	.	TRBJ1-2	TGTGCCAGCAGCCCTGGGGCAGGACCGAACTATGGCTACACCTTC	CASSPGAGPNYGYTF
TRBV7-8	.	TRBD1	TRBJ1-1	TGTGCCAGCAGTTCGGGACAGACGAACACTGAAGCTTTCTTT	CASSSGQTNTEAFF
TRBV4-1	.	.	TRBJ1-5	TGCGCCAGCTCCCCCTGGGGGGGGGCGGGCAATCAGCCCCAGCATTTT	CASSPWGGAGNQPQHF
TRBV30	few	.	TRBJ1-4	TGTGCCTGGAGTAAGACAGCAACTAATGAAAAACTGTTTTTT	CAWSKTATNEKLFF
TRBV7-9	.	TRBD1	TRBJ1-6	TGTGCCAGCAGCTTAGGATCGTCGGACAGGGGTTCACCCCTCCACTTT	CASSLGSSDRGSPLHF
TRBV10-3	.	TRBD2	TRBJ2-3	TGTGCCATCAGCCCGTCTGAGCGGGGGGGTTACACAGATACGCAGTATTTT	CAISPSERGGYTDTQYF
TRBV30	.	.	TRBJ2-1	TGTGCCTGGAGTGTAAGAGGGTCCCTTTACAATGAGCAGTTCTTC	CAWSVRGSLYNEQFF
TRBV10-1	once	.	TRBJ2-2	TGCGCCAGCAGTCGGGTCACGAACACCGGGGAGCTGTTTTTT	CASSRVTNTGELFF
TRBV5-1	.	.	TRBJ1-1	TGCGCCAGCAGCCCGATGATCCCGGGGATGAACACTGAAGCTTTCTTT	CASSPMIPGMNTEAFF
TRBV15	.	TRBD1	TRBJ1-5	TGTGCCACCAGCAGAGCAACAGGGGCTAGCAATCAGCCCCAGCATTTT	CATSRATGASNQPQHF
TRBV7-9	.	TRBD1	TRBJ2-7	TGTGCCAGCAGCTTAGCGACAGGGGTAAGCGAGCAGTACTTC	CASSLATGVSEQYF
TRBV29-1	.	TRBD1	TRBJ2-7	TGCAGCGTCGAAACCACAGGGGGCTACGAGCAGTACTTC	CSVETTGGYEQYF
TRBV4-3	.	.	TRBJ2-5	TGCGCCAGCAGCCAAGATCGGGGGAACCAAGAGACCCAGTACTTC	CASSQDRGNQETQYF
TRBV19	.	TRBD1	TRBJ1-5	TGTGCCATTCCCACAGGACAGGGCAATCAGCCCCAGCATTTT	CAIPTGQGNQPQHF
TRBV7-9	.	TRBD2	TRBJ2-3	TGTGCCAGCAGCTTCGGTAGCGGGGTAGTCGCAGATACGCAGTATTTT	CASSFGSGVVADTQYF
TRBV7-9	.	.	TRBJ2-5	TGTGCCAGCAGCTTAGTTCGGACTTACCAAGAGACCCAGTACTTC	CASSLVRTYQETQYF
TRBV29-1	.	TRBD1	TRBJ1-1	TGCAGCGTTGCTAAAGGACAGGGCAACACTGAAGCTTTCTTT	CSVAKGQGNTEAFF
TRBV4-3	few	TRBD2	TRBJ2-5	TGCGCCAGCAGCCAAGATGTTCCGTCGGGGACTAGCGGTGGTGTTGGGGAGCAGTACTTC	CASSQDVPSGTSGGVGEQYF
TRBV19	.	TRBD1	TRBJ1-1	TGTGCCAGTAGTGCCTCACAGGGGGTTACGGCTGAAGCTTTCTTT	CASSASQGVTAEAFF
TRBV11-1	.	TRBD2	TRBJ2-3	TGTGCCAGCAGCGCTAGCGGGTATAATACAGACACGCAGTATTTT	CASSASGYNTDTQYF
TRBV6-5	once	.	TRBJ2-7	TGTGCCAGCAGTCGCGAGGGTCGAGGCTACGAGCAGTACTTC	CASSREGRGYEQYF
TRBV28	.	TRBD2	TRBJ2-7	TGTGCCAGCAGTTTGACCGGGGGGGCGACCTACGAGCAGTACTTC	CASSLTGGATYEQYF
TRBV19	.	.	TRBJ1-5	TGTGCCTCCACGCGGAAGAGCTTTGACAATCAGCCCCAGCATTTT	CASTRKSFDNQPQHF
TRBV11-2	.	.	TRBJ2-7	TGTGCCAGCAGCTTAGAGGCAGGAACCTACGAGCAGTACTTC	CASSLEAGTYEQYF
TRBV6-1	few	.	TRBJ2-5	TGTGCCAGCAGTGACCGCGCCGCAGGAGAGACCCAGTACTTC	CASSDRAAGETQYF
TRBV6-5	.	TRBD2	TRBJ2-7	TGTGCCAGCAGGTTAGCGGGAGATAGGTACGAGCAGTACTTC	CASRLAGDRYEQYF
TRBV15	.	.	TRBJ1-1	TGTGCCACCCATGAGGAGGGGCCCGGCACTGAAGCTTTCTTT	CATHEEGPGTEAFF
TRBV7-2	.	.	TRBJ1-5	TGTGCCAGCAGCTTAGTGGGGGGGACGGAGCCCCAGCATTTT	CASSLVGGTEPQHF
TRBV5-1	.	TRBD1	TRBJ2-5	TGCGCCAGCAGCTTGGGGACAGGGGCAGAGACCCAGTACTTC	CASSLGTGAETQYF
TRBV7-2	.	TRBD2	TRBJ2-3	TGTGCCAGCAGCTTAGAACCACTAGCGGGGGGGCTTGAGAAAGATACGCAGTATTTT	CASSLEPLAGGLEKDTQYF
TRBV6-5	.	.	TRBJ1-5	TGTGCCAGCAGCCGCGACAGTAATCAGCCCCAGCATTTT	CASSRDSNQPQHF
TRBV5-4	few	TRBD1	TRBJ2-5	TGTGCCAGCAGCATTCGGACAGGGGCACAAGAGACCCAGTACTTC	CASSIRTGAQETQYF
TRBV7-9	.	TRBD1	TRBJ2-7	TGTGCCAGCAGCACCCCGACAGGGATTAGGGTCTACGAGCAGTACTTC	CASSTPTGIRVYEQYF
TRBV11-3	.	.	TRBJ2-5	TGTGCCAGCAGCTTAGGCCCGGCGGGGTTAAGCCAAGAGACCCAGTACTTC	CASSLGPAGLSQETQYF
TRBV7-8	.	TRBD2	TRBJ2-7	TGTGCCAGCAGCTTAGGAGGTAGCGGGAGTACCGGCTACGAGCAGTACTTC	CASSLGGSGSTGYEQYF